This TCR beta chain was sequenced in a study of blood T cell repertoires in COVID-19 (TCRdb year 2020). About the study as a whole: Samples covering the acute and convalescent phases of COVID-19 were provided by collaborators in the United States, Italy and Spain. Deeply sampled blood TCRbeta repertoires from subjects exposed to, actively infected with, or recovered from COVID-19 were included in the dataset. Nearly every sample came with metadata listing a de-identified subject ID, COVID-19 status, age in years and sex. A freely available public database, intended as a resource for researchers studying the immune response to SARS-CoV-2, is where the repertoires were released. The samples were drawn from two sources: the first 160 participants of the ongoing ImmuneRACE study, and some 1,300 subjects contributed by 6 global collaborators. The prospective study material was composed of cDNA or gDNA derived from T cells, B-cell-depleted T cells, or PBMCs. HLA class I and class II types, where available, came from metadata supplied by the sample provider rather than from assay-based typing.

Participants in the prospective study were aged 18 to 89 years, lived in about two dozen United States geographic areas, and enrolled through a virtual design. In the prospective study, participants were assigned to cohorts based on the clinical history participants reported in a screening survey and a study questionnaire. ImmuneRACE Cohort 3 recovered participants were defined by two consecutive negative NP/OP PCR tests, healthcare professional clearance, or symptom resolution. In the prospective study, mobile phlebotomists collected whole blood, serum and a nasopharyngeal or oropharyngeal swab from each participant. Participants in the prospective study had the option to provide additional blood draws and questionnaires over a roughly two-month period. Blood samples from the prospective study were shipped frozen or at room temperature prior to DNA extraction. Study-level results and caveats: The quantity of clinical and demographic metadata differed by source and by participant and was supplied without curation.

TCRbeta CDR3 regions were amplified from genomic DNA by means of the immunoSEQ Assay, a bias-controlled multiplex PCR. For the original study's pipeline: Nucleated cell counts per sample were estimated from amplification of reference gene primers within the assay. Sequence reads were collapsed and filtered to measure the absolute abundance of every unique TCRbeta CDR3 rearrangement. For each sample, productive Simpson clonality was calculated by taking the square root of Simpson's diversity index across productive rearrangements. TCRdb took over this immuneACCESS table, retaining in-frame rearrangements with V and J assigned. Such tables are incomplete; in checked studies, under half of the missing clones stem from an unresolved V gene, and the remainder is unexplained. V and J calls and clone size are those listed in that table; D and trimming were worked out from the DNA. The sample includes around 190,000 clones, with 81% observed a single time. Together, the top ten hold around a tenth of the sample.

Comment on this clone: Its antigen is unknown. The sample holds no much larger clone one base away, and base qualities are not on file.

The TCR originated in a man aged 35-49 years who had recovered from COVID-19. The sample consisted of PBMCs or T cells enriched from blood (not recorded which).

The CDR3 loop reads CASSPGTPSQGEQYF. The DNA sequence reads TGTGCCAGCAGCCCTGGGACTCCCTCCCAAGGGGAGCAGTACTTC. Rearrangement joined TRBV3-1 (or the pseudogene TRBV3-2) to TRBJ2-7, with a weak D call of TRBD2 (6 bases match). The germline V gene (reference sequence) supplies CDR1 LGHDT and CDR2 YNNKEL. Between the V and J ends, shortened by 4 bases and 7 bases respectively, the junction contains 20 bases. The CDR3, from cysteine to phenylalanine, totals 15 residues. The DNA shown is the 45-base CDR3, in frame from base 1.